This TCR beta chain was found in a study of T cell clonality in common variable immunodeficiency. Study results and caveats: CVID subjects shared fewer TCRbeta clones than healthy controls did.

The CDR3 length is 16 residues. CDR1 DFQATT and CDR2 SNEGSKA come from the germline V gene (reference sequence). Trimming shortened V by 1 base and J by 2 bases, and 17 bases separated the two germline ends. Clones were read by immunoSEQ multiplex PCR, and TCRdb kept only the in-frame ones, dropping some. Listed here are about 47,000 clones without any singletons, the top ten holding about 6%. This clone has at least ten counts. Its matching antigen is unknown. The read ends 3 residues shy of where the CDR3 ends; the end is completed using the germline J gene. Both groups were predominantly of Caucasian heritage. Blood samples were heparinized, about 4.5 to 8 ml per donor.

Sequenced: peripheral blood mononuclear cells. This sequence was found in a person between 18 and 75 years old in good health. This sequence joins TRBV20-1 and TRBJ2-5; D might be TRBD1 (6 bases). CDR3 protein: CSARGRTGTPQETQYF. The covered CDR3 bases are TGCAGTGCTAGAGGACGTACCGGGACACCGCAAGAGACC.